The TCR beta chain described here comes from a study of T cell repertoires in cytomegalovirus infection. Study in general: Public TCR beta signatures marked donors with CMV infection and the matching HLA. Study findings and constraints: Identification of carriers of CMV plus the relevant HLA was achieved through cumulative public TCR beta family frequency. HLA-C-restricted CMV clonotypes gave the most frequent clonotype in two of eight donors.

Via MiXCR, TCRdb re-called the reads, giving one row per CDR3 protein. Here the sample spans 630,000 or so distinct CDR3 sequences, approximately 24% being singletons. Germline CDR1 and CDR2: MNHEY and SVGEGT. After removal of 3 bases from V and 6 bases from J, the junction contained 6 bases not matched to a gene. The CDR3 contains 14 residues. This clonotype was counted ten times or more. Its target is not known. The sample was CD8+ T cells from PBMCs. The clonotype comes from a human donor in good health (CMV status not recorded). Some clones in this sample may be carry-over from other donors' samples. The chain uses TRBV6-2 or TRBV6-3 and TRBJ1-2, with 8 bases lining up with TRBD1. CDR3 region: CASSYTGQGDGYTF. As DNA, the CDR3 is TGTGCCAGCAGTTATACCGGACAGGGAGATGGCTACACCTTC.